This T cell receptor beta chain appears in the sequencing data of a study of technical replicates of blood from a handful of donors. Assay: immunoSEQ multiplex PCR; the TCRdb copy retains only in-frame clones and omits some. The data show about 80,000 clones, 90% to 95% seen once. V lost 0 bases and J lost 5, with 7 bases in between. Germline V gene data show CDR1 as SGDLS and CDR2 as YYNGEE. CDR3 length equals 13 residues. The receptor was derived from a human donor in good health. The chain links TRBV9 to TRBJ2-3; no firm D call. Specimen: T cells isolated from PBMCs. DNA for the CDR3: TGTGCCAGCAGCGTAGCTTTTGTAGATACGCAGTATTTT. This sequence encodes CASSVAFVDTQYF. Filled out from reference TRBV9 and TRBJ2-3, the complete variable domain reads DSGVTQTPKHLITATGQRVTLRCSPRSGDLSVYWYQQSLDQGLQFLIQYYNGEERAKGNILERFSAQQFPDLHSELNLSSLELGDSALYFCASSVAFVDTQYFGPGTRLTVL.